One and the same sample provided the 29 T cell receptor beta chains below, sequenced in a study of CD8 T cells in ankylosing spondylitis. TCRdb used MiXCR to reprocess the 5' RACE reads, holding one entry per CDR3 protein. The table includes some 38,000 distinct CDR3 sequences, about 9.4% detected once. Sequenced: blood, either unsorted or a sorted T cell fraction (not recorded which). These receptors were obtained from a male donor with ankylosing spondylitis or in good health (not recorded which).

This clonotype was counted ten times or more. This sequence joins TRBV5-1 and TRBJ1-1; maybe TRBD1 (5 bases). This CDR3 comprises 15 residues. Germline loops: CDR1 SGHRS, CDR2 YFSETQ. The ends were cut back, 4 bases at V and 0 bases at J, with 13 bases in the middle. The CDR3 sequence is CASSMVQVVNTEAFF. The CDR3 DNA sequence: TGCGCCAGCAGCATGGTACAGGTTGTGAACACTGAAGCTTTCTTT.

This clonotype was seen repeatedly, ten times or more. The V call is TRBV5-6, the J call TRBJ1-2; no clear D. CDR1 is SGHDT and CDR2 is YYEEEE in the germline V gene. This CDR3 contains 13 residues. Trimming took 0 bases from V and 4 from J, leaving 7 bases between them. The CDR3 nucleotides are TGTGCCAGCAGCTTGGAACAGCGCTATGGCTACACCTTC. Protein product: CASSLEQRYGYTF.

This clonotype was detected ten times or more. The chain joins TRBV7-3 to TRBJ2-2; D is unresolved. V shed 4 bases and J shed 1 base, with 10 bases lying between them. The V gene's germline CDR1 is SGHTA and CDR2 FQGTGA. The CDR3 has 15 amino acids. DNA of the CDR3: TGTGCCAGCAGCTCCACCCACTTGAACACCGGGGAGCTGTTTTTT. Translation gives CASSSTHLNTGELFF.

This clonotype showed up many times. This chain links TRBV28 with TRBJ1-5; D is unresolved. Deletions cut 8 bases from V and 1 base from J, with 15 bases between. The CDR3 runs to 15 residues. Germline V lookup: CDR1 MDHEN, CDR2 SYDVKM. CDR3 region: CASVQAAISNQPQHF. The CDR3 DNA is TGTGCCAGCGTCCAGGCGGCGATAAGCAATCAGCCCCAGCATTTT.

This clonotype showed up many times. The rearrangement uses TRBV6-6 and TRBJ2-1; possibly TRBD1 or TRBD2 for D (5 bases each). CDR1 MNHNY and CDR2 SVGAGI come from the germline V gene (reference sequence). The CDR3 is made up of 12 amino acids. V dropped 4 bases and J dropped 8 bases, with 9 bases sitting between them. The DNA of the CDR3 is TGTGCCAGCAGTTTACTAGGGGATGAGCAGTTCTTC. It specifies CASSLLGDEQFF.

This clonotype has a single count. The chain carries TRBV6-2 or TRBV6-3 and TRBJ2-3; maybe TRBD2 (6 bases). Trimming removed 7 bases from V and 6 bases from J, with 14 bases in between. This CDR3 region has 13 residues. Germline CDR1 reads MNHEY; CDR2 reads SVGEGT. The chain's CDR3 is CASMRLVFDTQYF. Here the CDR3 DNA reads TGTGCCAGCATGAGACTAGTCTTCGATACGCAGTATTTT.

This clonotype was counted many times. This chain uses TRBV25-1 with TRBJ2-5, with D uncertain. The CDR3 spans 12 residues. The V gene's germline CDR1 is MGHDK and CDR2 SYGVNS. With 6 bases removed from V and 5 bases from J, the gap between germline ends came to 10 bases. The CDR3 protein is CASSEITETQYF. The DNA for the CDR3 is TGTGCCAGCAGCGAGATTACTGAGACCCAGTACTTC.

This clonotype was counted at least ten times. The chain couples TRBV5-1 to TRBJ2-5; the D is unclear. Germline CDR1 and CDR2: SGHRS and YFSETQ. CDR3 length: 12 amino acids. V lost 5 bases and J 5 bases, leaving 10 bases between the germline ends. DNA of the CDR3: TGCGCCAGCAGACCGTCGATGGAGACCCAGTACTTC. Translating gives CASRPSMETQYF.

This clonotype appeared many times. J is TRBJ1-1 and V is TRBV5-6; D uncertain. CDR3 length equals 12 residues. Per the germline V gene, CDR1 is SGHDT and CDR2 is YYEEEE. The ends were cut back, 2 bases at V and 0 bases at J, with 2 bases in the middle. CDR3 DNA sequence: TGTGCCAGCAGCTTCTTGAACACTGAAGCTTTCTTT. It codes for CASSFLNTEAFF.

This clonotype was recorded many times. V gene TRBV20-1 combines with J gene TRBJ2-5; possibly TRBD1 for D (5 bases). V lost 6 bases and J 3 bases, leaving 11 bases between the germline ends. Germline loops: CDR1 DFQATT, CDR2 SNEGSKA (reference sequence). CDR3 length: 12 amino acids. CDR3 DNA sequence: TGCAGTGCGGGAACAGGAAAAGAGACCCAGTACTTC. It codes for CSAGTGKETQYF.

This clonotype was counted many times. The rearrangement links TRBV12-3 or TRBV12-4 to TRBJ2-5; D gene ambiguous. The CDR3 spans 11 residues. Trimming pared 7 bases from V and 5 bases from J, leaving 8 bases between. The CDR3 bases are TGTGCCAGCAAAGGATACGAGACCCAGTACTTC. It codes for CASKGYETQYF.

The table lists this clonotype with many counts. The chain joins TRBV5-1 to TRBJ2-3; TRBD2 matches at 11 bases. This CDR3 contains 15 residues. Per the germline V gene, CDR1 is SGHRS and CDR2 is YFSETQ. Germline trimming cut 3 bases from V and 2 bases from J; bases unmatched to any gene: 2. The CDR3 loop is CASSSTSGNTDTQYF. The CDR3 DNA sequence: TGCGCCAGCAGCTCGACTAGCGGGAACACAGATACGCAGTATTTT.

This clonotype was recorded many times. The V and J genes are TRBV7-6 and TRBJ2-5; D remains unclear. The CDR3 runs to 18 residues. The V end was cut by 2 bases, the J end by 5 bases, with 24 bases between. In germline, CDR1 is SGHVS, CDR2 FNYEAQ. The DNA of the CDR3 is TGTGCCAGCAGCTTAATGGGGTGGTCATCTCGATCGGAGGAGACCCAGTACTTC. This encodes CASSLMGWSSRSEETQYF. The entire variable domain, with the rest obtained from reference TRBV7-6 and TRBJ2-5, is as follows: GAGVSQSPRYKVTKRGQDVALRCDPISGHVSLYWYRQALGQGPEFLTYFNYEAQQDKSGLPNDRFSAERPEGSISTLTIQRTEQRDSAMYRCASSLMGWSSRSEETQYFGPGTRLLVL.

The chain couples TRBV6-1 to TRBJ2-2; D uncertain. The CDR3 has 14 residues. Germline V CDR1 and CDR2: MNHNS, SASEGT. V was cut by 3 bases and J by 5 bases, with 10 bases left in between. Here the CDR3 DNA reads TGTGCCAGCAGTGAGAAGGGTTCTACCGGGGAGCTGTTTTTT. Translating gives CASSEKGSTGELFF.

This clonotype has at least ten counts. This chain uses TRBV29-1 with TRBJ2-7, with D unclear. Germline assignment: CDR1 SQVTM and CDR2 ANQGSEA. V was clipped by 7 bases and J by 4 bases, with 17 bases between them. The length of the CDR3 is 13 residues. The CDR3 reads CSGWYGAGYEQYF. DNA for the CDR3: TGCAGCGGATGGTACGGTGCCGGTTACGAGCAGTACTTC.

This clonotype occurred many times. The V and J genes are TRBV12-3 or TRBV12-4 and TRBJ2-1; 16 bases line up with TRBD2. The CDR3 totals 18 residues. V trimming: 5 bases; J trimming: 1 base; junction bases outside the gene matches: 5. CDR3 residues: CASSAGLAGGLSYNEQFF. CDR3 bases: TGTGCCAGCAGTGCGGGACTAGCGGGAGGGCTATCCTACAATGAGCAGTTCTTC.

This clonotype has a count of ten or more. The V and J genes are TRBV3-1 and TRBJ1-1; 10 bases line up with TRBD1. This CDR3 has 17 amino acids. Looked up from germline, CDR1 is LGHDT and CDR2 is YNNKEL (reference sequence). V was pared by 4 bases and J by 3 bases, with 11 bases of the junction left unmatched. The CDR3 nucleotides read TGTGCCAGCAGCCTCCGGACAGGGGGTGCTGTAGACACTGAAGCTTTCTTT. Translated, it gives CASSLRTGGAVDTEAFF.

This clonotype has a count of ten or more. The chain is built from TRBV12-3 or TRBV12-4 and TRBJ2-7, with D perhaps TRBD1 (5 bases). The CDR3 is 13 residues long. V lost 6 bases and J lost 2, with 11 bases in between. For the CDR3, the DNA is TGTGCCAGCAGGTCGACAGATACCTACGAGCAGTACTTC. Residues: CASRSTDTYEQYF.

This clonotype has a count of ten or more. The V call is TRBV7-8, the J call TRBJ2-1; either TRBD1 or TRBD2 may supply D (5 bases each). The CDR3 spans 11 residues. V was trimmed by 4 bases and J by 14 bases, leaving 12 bases between them. Germline V gene data show CDR1 as SGHVS and CDR2 as FQNEAQ. CDR3 amino acids: CASSWGSSEFF. The CDR3 nucleotides read TGTGCCAGCAGCTGGGGGAGCTCAGAGTTCTTC. The complete variable domain, with remaining parts taken from reference TRBV7-8 and TRBJ2-1, reads GAGVSQSPRYKVAKRGQDVALRCDPISGHVSLFWYQQALGQGPEFLTYFQNEAQLDKSGLPSDRFFAERPEGSVSTLKIQRTQQEDSAVYLCASSWGSSEFFGPGTRLTVL.

CDR3 region: CASSDRDGPGLNYGYTF. The CDR3 DNA reads as TGTGCCAGCAGTGACCGGGACGGCCCTGGATTGAACTATGGCTACACCTTC. This chain links TRBV2 with TRBJ1-2, with TRBD1 as a possible D gene (5 bases). The V gene lost 3 bases and the J gene lost 2 bases, with 19 bases spanning the gap. The V gene's germline CDR1 is SNHLY and CDR2 FYNNEI. The CDR3 spans 17 residues. The full variable domain, with the rest looked up from reference TRBV2 and TRBJ1-2, is EPEVTQTPSHQVTQMGQEVILRCVPISNHLYFYWYRQILGQKVEFLVSFYNNEISEKSEIFDDQFSVERPDGSNFTLKIRSTKLEDSAMYFCASSDRDGPGLNYGYTFGSGTRLTVV.

The table lists this clonotype with many counts. The chain combines TRBV10-3 with TRBJ1-1; unclear D gene. This CDR3 is 14 amino acids long. V dropped 3 bases and J dropped 3 bases, with 11 bases sitting between them. The germline V gene has CDR1 ENHRY and CDR2 SYGVKD. In DNA, the CDR3 is TGTGCCATCAGTGAATATGAAGTTTACACTGAAGCTTTCTTT. Translation: CAISEYEVYTEAFF.

This clonotype was seen ten or more times. The V gene is TRBV12-3 or TRBV12-4, the J gene TRBJ1-5; D gene ambiguous. The ends were cut back, 8 bases at V and 0 bases at J, with 8 bases in the middle. This CDR3 contains 13 residues. The CDR3 coding sequence is TGTGCCAGCCGGCCAGATAGCAATCAGCCCCAGCATTTT. Protein product: CASRPDSNQPQHF.

Ten or more counts support this clonotype. The rearrangement joins TRBV3-1 to TRBJ2-1; perhaps TRBD1 as D (5 bases). Germline CDR1 LGHDT, CDR2 YNNKEL (reference sequence). V lost 5 bases and J lost 5, with 16 bases in between. The length of the CDR3 is 15 residues. DNA for the CDR3: TGTGCCAGCAGCTGGGTGAAGGACACGAACAATGAGCAGTTCTTC. It encodes CASSWVKDTNNEQFF.

In this sample, this clonotype turned up many times. The rearrangement joins TRBV7-6 to TRBJ2-7; 8 bases line up with TRBD2. With V trimmed by 5 bases and J by 3 bases, 9 bases remained unmatched. CDR1 is SGHVS and CDR2 is FNYEAQ in the germline V gene. This CDR3 has 15 residues. The CDR3 region is CASSPSSGWVYEQYF. The CDR3 DNA is TGTGCCAGCAGCCCTTCTAGCGGGTGGGTCTACGAGCAGTACTTC.

This clonotype was counted only a few times. This chain uses TRBV4-2 with TRBJ1-2; D uncertain. The CDR3 contains 13 residues. Trimming took 3 bases from V and 2 from J, leaving 7 bases between them. Germline CDR1 reads LGHNA; CDR2 reads YNFKEQ. The CDR3 nucleotides read TGTGCCAGCAGCCAGGCCGGAAACTATGGCTACACCTTC. Translated: CASSQAGNYGYTF.

The chain links TRBV29-1 to TRBJ2-5, with a possible D match to TRBD1 (6 bases). V lost 8 bases, J lost 5 bases, and 18 bases lay in between. There are 13 residues in the CDR3. CDR1 and CDR2 from the germline V gene are SQVTM and ANQGSEA. CDR3: CSTTPTGWETQYF. CDR3 nucleotide sequence: TGCAGCACCACACCGACAGGTTGGGAGACCCAGTACTTC. Full variable domain (remainder filled in from reference TRBV29-1 and TRBJ2-5): SAVISQKPSRDICQRGTSLTIQCQVDSQVTMMFWYRQQPGQSLTLIATANQGSEATYESGFVIDKFPISRPNLTFSTLTVSNMSPEDSSIYLCSTTPTGWETQYFGPGTRLLVL.

This clonotype was found a few times. V and J are TRBV12-3 or TRBV12-4 and TRBJ2-7; TRBD2 aligns across 11 bases. The CDR3 runs 15 residues. V trimming: 4 bases; J trimming: 2 bases; junction bases outside the gene matches: 4. This chain's CDR3 is CASSSTSGTPYEQYF. The DNA of the CDR3 is TGTGCCAGCAGTTCGACTAGCGGGACCCCCTACGAGCAGTACTTC.

Turning to this clonotype: A read error may account for a junction end that differs from germline. V and J are TRBV28 and TRBJ2-1; 7 bases match TRBD1. Per the germline V gene, CDR1 is MDHEN and CDR2 is SYDVKM. This CDR3 region has 14 residues. The CDR3: CASSLGDSYNKQFF. In nucleotides, the CDR3 is TGTGCCAGCAGTTTGGGGGACAGTTACAATAAGCAGTTCTTC. Full variable domain (rest looked up from reference TRBV28 and TRBJ2-1): DVKVTQSSRYLVKRTGEKVFLECVQDMDHENMFWYRQDPGLGLRLIYFSYDVKMKEKGDIPEGYSVSREKKERFSLILESASTNQTSMYLCASSLGDSYNKQFFGPGTRLTVL.

In this sample, this clonotype turned up many times. V usage is TRBV5-1 and J usage is TRBJ2-1; D is undetermined. Trimming shortened V by 4 bases and J by 9 bases, and 14 bases separated the two germline ends. This CDR3 is 13 amino acids long. The germline V gene has CDR1 SGHRS and CDR2 YFSETQ. The CDR3 loop reads CASSKERFGEQFF. The CDR3 DNA reads as TGCGCCAGCAGCAAAGAACGGTTCGGTGAGCAGTTCTTC.